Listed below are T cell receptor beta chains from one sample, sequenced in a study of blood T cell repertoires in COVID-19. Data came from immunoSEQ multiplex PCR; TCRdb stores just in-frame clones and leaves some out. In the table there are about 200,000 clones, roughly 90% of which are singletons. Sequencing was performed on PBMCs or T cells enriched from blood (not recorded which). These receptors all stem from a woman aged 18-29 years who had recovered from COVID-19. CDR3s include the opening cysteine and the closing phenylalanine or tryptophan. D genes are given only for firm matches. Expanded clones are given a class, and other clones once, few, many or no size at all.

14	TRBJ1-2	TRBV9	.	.	TGTGCCAGCAACCTGGGGGCGGATAACTATGGCTACACCTTC	CASNLGADNYGYTF
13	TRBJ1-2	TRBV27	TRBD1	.	TGTGCCAGCAGTTTACGTTCAGGGGGCGCCTACACCTTC	CASSLRSGGAYTF
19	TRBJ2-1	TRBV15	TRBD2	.	TGTGCCACCAGCAGAGTTGGAGGGGAAGCTAGCGGGCGCGTCCATGAGCAGTTCTTC	CATSRVGGEASGRVHEQFF
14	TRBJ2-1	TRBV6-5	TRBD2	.	TGTGCCAGCAAAGCTAGCGGGGGGGCCGGTGAGCAGTTCTTC	CASKASGGAGEQFF
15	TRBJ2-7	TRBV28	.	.	TGTGCCAGCAGTTTTAGGGGGAAAGGATCCTACGAGCAGTACTTC	CASSFRGKGSYEQYF
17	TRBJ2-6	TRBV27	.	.	TGTGCCAGCAAGGTGGCAGGGGCTAGCTCTGGGGCCAACGTCCTGACTTTC	CASKVAGASSGANVLTF
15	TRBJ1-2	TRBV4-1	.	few	TGCGCCAGCAGCCAAGATCCTGCAGGCGAGTATGGCTACACCTTC	CASSQDPAGEYGYTF
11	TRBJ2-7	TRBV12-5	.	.	TGTGCTAGTGGCCAGGTCCGCGAGCAGTACTTC	CASGQVREQYF
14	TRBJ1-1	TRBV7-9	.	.	TGTGCCAGCAGCTCCGCAACAGGGAGGGGGGAAGCTTTCTTT	CASSSATGRGEAFF
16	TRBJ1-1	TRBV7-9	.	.	TGTGCCAGCAGCTTAGGAACTGGGCTCTTGAACACTGAAGCTTTCTTT	CASSLGTGLLNTEAFF
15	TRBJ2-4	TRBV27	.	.	TGTGCCAGCAGTCGCCTGGCACAGCCTAAAAACATTCAGTACTTC	CASSRLAQPKNIQYF
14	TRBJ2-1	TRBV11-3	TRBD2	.	TGTGCCAGCAGCTTAGACGCGGGAGCCAATGAGCAGTTCTTC	CASSLDAGANEQFF
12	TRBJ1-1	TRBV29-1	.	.	TGCAGCGTTCAAAGGGGGAACACTGAAGCTTTCTTT	CSVQRGNTEAFF
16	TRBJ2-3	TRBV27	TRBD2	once	TGTGCCAGCAGCCCTTTACACGGGGGGAGCACAGATACGCAGTATTTT	CASSPLHGGSTDTQYF
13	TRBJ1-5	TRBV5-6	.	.	TGTGCCAGCAGTTCGACGGGGGATCAGCCCCAGCATTTT	CASSSTGDQPQHF
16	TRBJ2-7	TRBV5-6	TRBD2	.	TGTGCCAGCCTATCATTACCGGGACTAGGAAAGGAGGGGTCGGACTTC	CASLSLPGLGKEGSDF
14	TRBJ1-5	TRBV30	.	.	TGTGCCTGGAGCCAAAACAGGAGGGGTCAGCCCCAGCATTTT	CAWSQNRRGQPQHF
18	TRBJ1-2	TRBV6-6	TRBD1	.	TGTGCCAGCAGTCCAACAACGCCGGGACAGGGGCATGGCTATGGCTACACCTTC	CASSPTTPGQGHGYGYTF
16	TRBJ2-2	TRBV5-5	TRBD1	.	TGTGCCAGCAGCCCCCGACAGGGGCGGGTCACCGGGGAGCTGTTTTTT	CASSPRQGRVTGELFF
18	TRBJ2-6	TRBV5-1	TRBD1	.	TGCGCCAGCAGCTTAACAGGGGAGAGAAACTCTGGGGCCAACGTCCTGACTTTC	CASSLTGERNSGANVLTF
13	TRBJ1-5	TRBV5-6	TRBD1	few	TGTGCCAGCAGCTTAGGGACAGTCCAACCCCAGCATTTT	CASSLGTVQPQHF
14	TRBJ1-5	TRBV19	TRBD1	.	TGTGCCAGCAGGGACAGGCTGAGCAATCAGCCCCAGCATTTT	CASRDRLSNQPQHF
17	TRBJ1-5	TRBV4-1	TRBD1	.	TGCGCCAGCAGCCAAAGGTCGGGACAGGGTTTGGATCAGCCCCAGCATTTT	CASSQRSGQGLDQPQHF
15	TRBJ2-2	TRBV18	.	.	TGTGCCAGCTCACCACCGGGGCAGGCCACCGGGGAGCTGTTTTTT	CASSPPGQATGELFF
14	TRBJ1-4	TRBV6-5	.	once	TGTGCCAGCAGACTGACAGCCTTTGAGGAAAAACTGTTTTTT	CASRLTAFEEKLFF
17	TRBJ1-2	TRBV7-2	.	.	TGTGCCAGCAGCTTTGAGCGGCTCGGAGGGCGCAACTATGGCTACACCTTC	CASSFERLGGRNYGYTF
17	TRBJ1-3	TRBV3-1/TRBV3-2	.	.	TGTGCCAGCAGCCAAGTGGGAGACAGGAGCTCTGGAAACACCATATATTTT	CASSQVGDRSSGNTIYF